What follows describes a single T cell receptor beta chain. Someone took the PBMCs out of more than 9 ml of fresh peripheral blood. The data belong to a study of Graves' ophthalmopathy and Graves' hyperthyroidism. This CDR3 comprises 15 residues. Germline V lookup: CDR1 MNHEY, CDR2 SVGAGI. With V trimmed by 4 bases and J by 8 bases, 9 bases remained unmatched. TCR beta CDR3 amplification used RNA transcripts. Amplification began with first-round RT-PCR using HTBI primers, then second-round multiplex PCR was performed. TCRdb used MiXCR to reprocess the multiplex PCR reads, holding one entry per CDR3 protein. The data contain about 210,000 distinct CDR3 sequences, around 28% of them singletons.

The gene calls are TRBV6-5 and TRBJ1-2; 11 nucleotides align to TRBD1. Sequences were obtained from peripheral blood. This TCR derives from a man between 50 and 59 years old with Graves' ophthalmopathy. The CDR3 sequence is CASSSPSDRGRGYTF. DNA for the CDR3: TGTGCCAGCAGTTCGCCCTCGGACAGGGGGCGAGGCTACACCTTC.